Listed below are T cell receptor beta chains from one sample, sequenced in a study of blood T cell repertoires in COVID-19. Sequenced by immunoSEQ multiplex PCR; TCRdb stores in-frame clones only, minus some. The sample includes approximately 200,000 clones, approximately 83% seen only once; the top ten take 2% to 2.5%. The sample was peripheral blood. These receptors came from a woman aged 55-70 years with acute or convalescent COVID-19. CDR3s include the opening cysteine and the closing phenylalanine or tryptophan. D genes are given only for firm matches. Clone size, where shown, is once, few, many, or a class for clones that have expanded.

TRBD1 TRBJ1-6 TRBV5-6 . TGTGCCAGCAGGACAGGGTATAATTCACCCCTCCACTTT CASRTGYNSPLHF
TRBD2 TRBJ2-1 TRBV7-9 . TGTGCCAGCAGCTCAGTGCGGGGGGTGTGGGAGCAGTTCTTC CASSSVRGVWEQFF
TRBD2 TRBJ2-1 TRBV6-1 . TGTGCCAGCAGTGAAGGGGTCCCTAGCGGGGGGTATGAGCAGTTCTTC CASSEGVPSGGYEQFF
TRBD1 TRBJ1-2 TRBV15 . TGTGCCACCAGCAGACTCGGGACAGGGAACCATGGCTACACCTTC CATSRLGTGNHGYTF
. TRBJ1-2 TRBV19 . TGTGCCAGTAGTATTTATGGGGCTACTAACTATGGCTACACCTTC CASSIYGATNYGYTF
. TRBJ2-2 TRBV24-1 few TGTGCCACCAGTGATTTGCAGAACACCGGGGAGCTGTTTTTT CATSDLQNTGELFF
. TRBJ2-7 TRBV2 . TGTGCCAGCAGCCTAAGAGGGTACGAGCAGTACTTC CASSLRGYEQYF
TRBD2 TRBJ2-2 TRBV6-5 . TGTGCCGGGGGGACTAGCTCTCGGACTGGGGAGCTGTTTTTT CAGGTSSRTGELFF
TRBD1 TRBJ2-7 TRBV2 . TGTGCCAGCAGGATACAGGGGAAATCCTACGAGCAGTACTTC CASRIQGKSYEQYF
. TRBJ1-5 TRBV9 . TGTGCCAGCAGCCCCGGGGTACAAAATCAGCCCCAGCATTTT CASSPGVQNQPQHF
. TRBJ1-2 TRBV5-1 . TGCGCCAGCAGCTTAGGGACACCGGGGTATGGCTACACCTTC CASSLGTPGYGYTF
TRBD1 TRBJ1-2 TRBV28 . TGTGCCAGCAGCCCCTTCTCGGGACAGGGCAACTATGGCTACACCTTC CASSPFSGQGNYGYTF
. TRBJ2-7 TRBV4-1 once TGCGCCAGCAGCCAAGAGGCAGGGCCTGTCTTCTACGAGCAGTACTTC CASSQEAGPVFYEQYF
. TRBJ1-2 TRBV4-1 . TGCGCCAGCAGCCAAGATTCGGGATTTGGCTACACCTTC CASSQDSGFGYTF
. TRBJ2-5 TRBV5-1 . TGCGCCACCCGAGACAACCAAGAGACCCAGTACTTC CATRDNQETQYF
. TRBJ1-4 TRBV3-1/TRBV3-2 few TGTGCCAGCAGCCAAGTGGGACTGAATATTGCAACTAATGAAAAACTGTTTTTT CASSQVGLNIATNEKLFF
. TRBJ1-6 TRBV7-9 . TGTGCCAGCAGCTTCGCGACCTATAATTCACCCCTCCACTTT CASSFATYNSPLHF
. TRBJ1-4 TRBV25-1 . TGTGCCAGCAGTGACTTGGGAGACCTCGATGAAAAACTGTTTTTT CASSDLGDLDEKLFF
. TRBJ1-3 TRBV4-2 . TGTGCCAGCAGCCAAGACGAAGCCCGCTCTGGAAACACCATATATTTT CASSQDEARSGNTIYF
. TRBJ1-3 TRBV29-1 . TGCAGCGTTGAAGTATTCAACACCATATATTTT CSVEVFNTIYF
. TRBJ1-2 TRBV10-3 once TGTGCCATCAGTGAGGAACAGGCTAACTATGGCTACACCTTC CAISEEQANYGYTF
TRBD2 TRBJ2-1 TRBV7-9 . TGTGCCAGCAGCCCGACTAGCTTTGAGCAGTTCTTC CASSPTSFEQFF
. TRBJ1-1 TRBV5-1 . TGCGCCAGCAGCCTCGAACCCGGGTACACTGAAGCTTTCTTT CASSLEPGYTEAFF
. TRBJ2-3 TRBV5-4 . TGTGCCAGCAGCTTGGACGGGAGAGATACGCAGTATTTT CASSLDGRDTQYF
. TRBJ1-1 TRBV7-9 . TGTGCCAGCAGCTTAATGGGGGCAGGCTTGAACACTGAAGCTTTCTTT CASSLMGAGLNTEAFF
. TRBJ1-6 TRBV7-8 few TGTGCCAGCAGCCGAGGGCAGGGGTTTGTAGGTTCACCCCTCCACTTT CASSRGQGFVGSPLHF
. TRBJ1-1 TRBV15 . TGTGCCACTAGAGGGGGTTCCACTGAAGCTTTCTTT CATRGGSTEAFF
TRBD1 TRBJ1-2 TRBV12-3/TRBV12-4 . TGTGCCAGCAGTTTGGGCAGGGGGCTAAACTACACCTTC CASSLGRGLNYTF
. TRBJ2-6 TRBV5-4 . TGTGCCAGCAGCTCCCAGGGCGCTGGGGCCAACGTCCTGACTTTC CASSSQGAGANVLTF
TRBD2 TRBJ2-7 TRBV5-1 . TGCGCCAGCAGCCCGGCGGGGGGCTCCTACGAGCAGTACTTC CASSPAGGSYEQYF
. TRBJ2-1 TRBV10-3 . TGTGCCATCAGTGACTCACGGGGGGCGCATTACAATGAGCAGTTCTTC CAISDSRGAHYNEQFF
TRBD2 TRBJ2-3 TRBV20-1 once TGCAGTGCTAGTGATCCCGCGGCCGGGACTAGGGATACGCAGTATTTT CSASDPAAGTRDTQYF
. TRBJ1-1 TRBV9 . TGTGCCAGCAGCGTCGGAGCGAACACTGAAGCTTTCTTT CASSVGANTEAFF
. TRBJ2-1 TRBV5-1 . TGCGCCAGCAGCTTGGAAAACAGGGCTTTCTCCTACAATGAGCAGTTCTTC CASSLENRAFSYNEQFF
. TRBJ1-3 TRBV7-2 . TGTGCCAGCAGCTTACACAGGGCCAACACCATATATTTT CASSLHRANTIYF
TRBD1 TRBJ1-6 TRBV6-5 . TGTGCCAGCAGGCTACAGGGGGCGGTTAATTCACCCCTCCACTTT CASRLQGAVNSPLHF
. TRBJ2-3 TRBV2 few TGTGCCGGTGCTGTTGAGAGTAACGATACGCAGTATTTT CAGAVESNDTQYF
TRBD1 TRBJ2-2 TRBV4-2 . TGTGCCAGCAGCCAAGATCCGGGACAGACCACCGGGGAGCTGTTTTTT CASSQDPGQTTGELFF
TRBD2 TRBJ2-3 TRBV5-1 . TGCGCCAGCAGCTCCGGGACTAGCTATGATACGCAGTATTTT CASSSGTSYDTQYF
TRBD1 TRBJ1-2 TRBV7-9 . TGTGCCAGCAGTTCAGGACAGGGGAACTATGGCTACACCTTC CASSSGQGNYGYTF
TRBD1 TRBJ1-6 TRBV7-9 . TGTGCCAGCAGCCGGGGACAGTCCTATTCACCCCTCCACTTT CASSRGQSYSPLHF
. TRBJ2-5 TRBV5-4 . TGTGCCAGCAGCTTGGAGTTGGCCCTGGCTGGAGAGACCCAGTACTTC CASSLELALAGETQYF
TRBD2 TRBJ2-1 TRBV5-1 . TGCGCCAGCAGCCCACGGACTAGCGGGGGGGTAGACTTCTTC CASSPRTSGGVDFF
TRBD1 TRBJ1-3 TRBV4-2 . TGTGCCAGCAGCCTTGAGGGGGCATCGGCAAACACCATATATTTT CASSLEGASANTIYF
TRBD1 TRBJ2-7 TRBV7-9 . TGTGCCAGCAGCTTAGGACAGGGGCGTCCTTCGTGG CASSLGQGRPSW
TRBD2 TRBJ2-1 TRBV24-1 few TGTGCCACCAGTGCCCTCGGGACTAGCGGGGGGCAGTTCTTC CATSALGTSGGQFF
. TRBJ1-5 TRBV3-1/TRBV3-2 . TGTGCCAGCAGCCAAGGCAGGGCGGTCACCAATCAGCCCCAGCATTTT CASSQGRAVTNQPQHF
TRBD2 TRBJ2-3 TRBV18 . TGTGCCAGCTCACCCCTGGGAGGGGATTGGAGGAATACGCAGTATTTT CASSPLGGDWRNTQYF
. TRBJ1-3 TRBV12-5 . TGTGCTAGTGGTTCAGGGGTAAACACCATATATTTT CASGSGVNTIYF
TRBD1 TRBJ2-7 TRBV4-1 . TGCGCCAGCAGCCGGACAGGCTACGAGCAGTACTTC CASSRTGYEQYF
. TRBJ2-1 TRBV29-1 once TGCAGCCTTAGCGCAGGGGCCTACAATGAGCAGTTCTTC CSLSAGAYNEQFF
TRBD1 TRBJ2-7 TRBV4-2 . TGTGCCAGCAGCCAAAAGACAGGGATCTCCTACGAGCAGTACTTC CASSQKTGISYEQYF
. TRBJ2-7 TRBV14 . TGTGCCAGCAGCTACCAATGGCAGTACGAGCAGTACTTC CASSYQWQYEQYF
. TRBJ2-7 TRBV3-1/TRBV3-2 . TGTGCCAGCAGCCAAGGGCTAGCCGGATCAGGCGAGCAGTACTTC CASSQGLAGSGEQYF
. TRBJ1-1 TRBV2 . TGTGCCAGCAGTGAGTGGCAGGGCGGTACTGAAGCTTTCTTT CASSEWQGGTEAFF
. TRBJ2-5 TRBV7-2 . TGTGCCAGCAGCTTAGGTTGGGGCTCCATAAGGTTGGAGACCCAGTACTTC CASSLGWGSIRLETQYF
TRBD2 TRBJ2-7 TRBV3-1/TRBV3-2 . TGTGCCAGCAGCGATAGCGGGGGCCCTACAGAGCAGTACTTC CASSDSGGPTEQYF